The entry that follows covers one T cell receptor beta chain sequence. The antigen is undetermined. The CDR3 covers 17 residues. Germline CDR1 and CDR2: WSHSY and SAAADI. J was trimmed by 2 bases and V by 1 base; bases with no gene match: 9. Each CDR3 protein is one row after TCRdb ran MiXCR on the 5' RACE reads. In the table there are 300,000 or so distinct CDR3 sequences, roughly 8.6% of which are singletons. This sample was taken from a study of identical twins. Study-wide findings and caveats: The abundant beta clonotypes from cord blood had fewer insertions, and memory repertoires had none of this.

This sample was also put to use in a study of yellow fever vaccine responses in identical twins.

The chain joins TRBV10-2 to TRBJ2-3, with 7 bases that match TRBD2. Sequencing was performed on CD8+ T cells sorted from blood. The TCR was taken from a woman between 18 and 29 years old in good health. For the CDR3, the DNA is TGCGCCAGCAGTGAGTTTAGGAGCGGGACTCTCACAGATACGCAGTATTTT. This gives the protein CASSEFRSGTLTDTQYF.